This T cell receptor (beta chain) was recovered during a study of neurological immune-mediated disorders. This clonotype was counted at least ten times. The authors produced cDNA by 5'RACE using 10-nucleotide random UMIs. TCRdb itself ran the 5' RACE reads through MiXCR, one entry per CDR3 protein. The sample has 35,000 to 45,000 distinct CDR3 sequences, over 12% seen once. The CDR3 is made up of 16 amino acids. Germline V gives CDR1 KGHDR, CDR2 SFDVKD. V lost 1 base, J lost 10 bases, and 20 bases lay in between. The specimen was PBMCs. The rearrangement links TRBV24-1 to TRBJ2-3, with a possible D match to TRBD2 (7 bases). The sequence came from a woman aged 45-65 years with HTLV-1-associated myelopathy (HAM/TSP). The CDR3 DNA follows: TGTGCCACCAGTGATTTCCTCGGGGGGACCCGACAGGCGCAGTATTTT. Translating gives CATSDFLGGTRQAQYF.